This T cell receptor beta chain was profiled in a study of CD8 T cells in ankylosing spondylitis. CDR1 and CDR2 from the germline V gene are MNHNS and SASEGT. The length of the CDR3 is 15 residues. The ends lost 6 bases at V and 0 bases at J; junction bases unmatched: 7. This clonotype was counted ten times or more. Each CDR3 protein is one row after TCRdb ran MiXCR on the 5' RACE reads. Of about 200,000 distinct CDR3 sequences in the sample, around 13% were seen once. This rearrangement joins TRBV6-1 to TRBJ1-1, with 7 bases that match TRBD1. The receptor comes from a male donor with ankylosing spondylitis or in good health (not recorded which). What was sequenced was blood, either unsorted or a sorted T cell fraction (not recorded which). The DNA for the CDR3 is TGTGCCAGCAGAGATTGGGACAGTCTGAACACTGAAGCTTTCTTT. Encoded protein: CASRDWDSLNTEAFF.